The 11 T cell receptor beta chains listed next were all sequenced from one sample in a study of blood T cell repertoires in COVID-19. The table came from immunoSEQ multiplex PCR; TCRdb's copy has only in-frame clones and leaves some out. The sample carries about 150,000 clones, 75% to 90% recorded once. Sequencing used peripheral blood. These receptors were taken from a man aged 55 to 69 with acute or convalescent COVID-19.

The chain joins TRBV9 to TRBJ2-1; D is possibly TRBD1 (5 bases). Trimming stripped 0 bases from V and 5 bases from J, with 6 bases between. Looked up from germline, CDR1 is SGDLS and CDR2 is YYNGEE. This CDR3 has 13 residues. For the CDR3, the DNA is TGTGCCAGCAGCGTAGGGGGCCACAATGAGCAGTTCTTC. Translating it yields CASSVGGHNEQFF.

V and J are TRBV4-2 and TRBJ2-7; tentative D call: TRBD2 (6 bases). V lost 4 bases, J lost 2 bases, and 15 bases lay in between. The V gene's germline CDR1 is LGHNA and CDR2 YNFKEQ. CDR3 size: 15 residues. The CDR3 loop reads CASSRPGLATYEQYF. The CDR3 coding sequence is TGTGCCAGCAGCCGTCCGGGACTCGCGACCTACGAGCAGTACTTC.

The V gene is TRBV7-2, the J gene TRBJ2-3, with 8 bases identical to TRBD2. This CDR3 spans 15 amino acids. CDR1 and CDR2 (germline): SGHTA, FQGNSA. V lost 1 base, J lost 8 bases, and 8 bases stayed unmatched. CDR3 nucleotides: TGTGCCAGCAGCTTAGGCGGGGGGTTACCCGGTACGCAGTATTTT. Protein sequence: CASSLGGGLPGTQYF.

The rearrangement uses TRBV5-1 and TRBJ2-2; a possible D gene is TRBD2 (6 bases). The length of the CDR3 is 14 residues. Germline V lookup: CDR1 SGHRS, CDR2 YFSETQ. With 3 bases removed from V and 5 bases from J, the gap between germline ends came to 11 bases. The chain's CDR3 is CASSSKGTTGELFF. Written as DNA, the CDR3 is TGCGCCAGCAGCTCGAAAGGGACTACCGGGGAGCTGTTTTTT.

In this sample, this clone turned up a few times. The chain employs TRBV28 and TRBJ1-2; no clear D. Trimming took off 6 bases at V and 5 bases at J, with 16 bases between the two ends. Germline V gene data show CDR1 as MDHEN and CDR2 as SYDVKM. CDR3 length: 14 residues. The chain's CDR3 is CASRPAGREYGYTF. CDR3 nucleotide sequence: TGTGCCAGCAGGCCTGCGGGAAGAGAATATGGCTACACCTTC.

On this clone: Mismatch with germline at one junction end may stem from a read error. This CDR3 reads CAGRGPGNTEAFF. The CDR3 DNA is TGTGCCGGGAGGGGTCCGGGAAACACTGAAGCTTTCTTT. The V call is TRBV30, the J call TRBJ1-1; the D gene is possibly TRBD1 (5 bases). This CDR3 is built from 13 residues. The germline V gene has CDR1 GTSNPN and CDR2 SVGIG (reference sequence).

The chain has TRBV21-1 and TRBJ1-6. TRBV21-1 is a pseudogene segment. This CDR3 is built from 16 residues. The CDR3, as DNA: TGTGCCAGCAGCAAAGGCCGGGGGGCCCAGAAGTCACCCCTCCACTTT. The encoded protein is CASSKGRGAQKSPLHF.

The chain combines TRBV7-2 with TRBJ1-1, with D tentatively TRBD1 (5 bases). Germline V gene sequence: CDR1 SGHTA, CDR2 FQGNSA. The V and J ends lost 4 bases and 4 bases respectively, with 13 bases between them. This CDR3 spans 14 amino acids. The CDR3 spells CASSSGLGGTEAFF. CDR3 bases: TGTGCCAGCAGCTCAGGGTTGGGGGGCACTGAAGCTTTCTTT. Variable domain in full (rest from reference TRBV7-2 and TRBJ1-1): GAGVSQSPSNKVTEKGKDVELRCDPISGHTALYWYRQSLGQGLEFLIYFQGNSAPDKSGLPSDRFSAERTGGSVSTLTIQRTQQEDSAVYLCASSSGLGGTEAFFGQGTRLTVV.

V gene TRBV6-5 combines with J gene TRBJ1-3; D uncertain. Looked up from germline, CDR1 is MNHEY and CDR2 is SVGAGI. V lost 6 bases and J 13 bases, leaving 16 bases between the germline ends. This CDR3 comprises 12 residues. CDR3 nucleotide sequence: TGTGCCAGCAGCTCGACAATTGGGCCAATATATTTT. Amino acid sequence: CASSSTIGPIYF.

The V call is TRBV5-5, the J call TRBJ2-5; D may be TRBD1 (5 bases). The CDR3 has 15 residues. Germline loops: CDR1 SGHKS, CDR2 YYEKEE (reference sequence). V gave up 4 bases and J gave up 2 bases, with 15 bases separating them. The DNA for the CDR3 is TGTGCCAGCAGCCCTGGTGGGGCCTTTCAAGAGACCCAGTACTTC. It translates to CASSPGGAFQETQYF. Filled out from reference TRBV5-5 and TRBJ2-5, the complete variable domain reads DAGVTQSPTHLIKTRGQQVTLRCSPISGHKSVSWYQQVLGQGPQFIFQYYEKEERGRGNFPDRFSARQFPNYSSELNVNALLLGDSALYLCASSPGGAFQETQYFGPGTRLLVL.

This clone was detected a few times. The chain is built from TRBV11-2 and TRBJ2-7; perhaps TRBD2 as D (6 bases). Trimming left V 2 bases short and J 7 bases short, with 18 bases between. Looked up from germline, CDR1 is SGHAT and CDR2 is FQNNGV. The CDR3 is 15 amino acids. Written as DNA, the CDR3 is TGTGCCAGCAGCTTAATCGCGGGACGTTGGGAAGAGCAGTACTTC. It codes for CASSLIAGRWEEQYF.